One and the same sample provided the 20 T cell receptor beta chains below, sequenced in a study of OX40 agonist ivuxolimab in advanced cancers. Sequenced by immunoSEQ multiplex PCR; TCRdb stores in-frame clones only, minus some. The profile shows 75,000 to 80,000 clones, more than 70% of them singletons. Sequences were derived from CD4+ or CD8+ T cells sorted from blood, sampled in a trial of the OX40 agonist ivuxolimab. The origin of the receptors is an adult with an advanced solid tumor such as melanoma, head and neck, liver or kidney cancer.

The chain uses TRBV28 and TRBJ1-6; D gene unclear. V dropped 6 bases and J dropped 5 bases, with 14 bases sitting between them. CDR3 length equals 15 residues. Germline V gives CDR1 MDHEN, CDR2 SYDVKM. As DNA, the CDR3 is TGTGCCAGCAGCCGGCAGGTCGGTCATAATTCACCCCTCCACTTT. This codes for CASSRQVGHNSPLHF.

The gene calls are TRBV11-3 and TRBJ2-3, with D maybe TRBD2 (5 bases). In germline, CDR1 is SGHNT, CDR2 YENEEA. The CDR3 has 16 amino acids. The V end lost 0 bases, the J end lost 4 bases, and 14 bases lay between the germline ends. CDR3 nucleotides: TGTGCCAGCAGCTTAGATTCACTACCCGGGGCAGATACGCAGTATTTT. The encoded protein is CASSLDSLPGADTQYF.

This chain joins TRBV5-4 and TRBJ1-6, with D unresolved. The CDR3 is 15 amino acids. Germline CDR1 SGHNT, CDR2 YYREEE (reference sequence). The V and J ends lost 4 bases and 5 bases respectively, with 13 bases between them. The CDR3 loop reads CASSLPGLDNSPLHF. CDR3 in DNA: TGTGCCAGCAGCCTGCCGGGCCTAGATAATTCACCCCTCCACTTT.

This chain links TRBV29-1 with TRBJ1-2, with D possibly matching TRBD1 (5 bases). Per the germline V gene, CDR1 is SQVTM and CDR2 is ANQGSEA. The CDR3 has 15 amino acids. Trimming took 7 bases from V and 3 from J, leaving 21 bases between them. The CDR3 sequence: CSARLSGIGYYGYTF. CDR3 coding DNA: TGCAGCGCCCGACTCTCAGGGATCGGGTACTATGGCTACACCTTC.

This sequence joins TRBV5-1 and TRBJ2-2; the D is unclear. This CDR3 has 14 residues. The V end was cut by 2 bases, the J end by 5 bases, with 10 bases between. The V gene's germline CDR1 is SGHRS and CDR2 YFSETQ. CDR3 in DNA: TGCGCCAGCAGCTTAGGTTCGGAAACCGGGGAGCTGTTTTTT. It encodes CASSLGSETGELFF.

The chain recombines TRBV2 with TRBJ2-3; 11 bases line up with TRBD2. The CDR3 has 15 residues. From germline, CDR1 is SNHLY and CDR2 FYNNEI. The V and J ends lost 6 bases and 4 bases, in that order; junction bases with no gene match: 6. CDR3 bases: TGTGCCAGCAGGGGATTAGCGGGAGGGCCAGATACGCAGTATTTT. It specifies CASRGLAGGPDTQYF.

This clone occurred once. This sequence joins TRBV7-6 and TRBJ2-1; 7 bases map to TRBD2. Trimming removed 5 bases from V and 7 bases from J; junction bases left unmatched: 8. The CDR3 is 14 residues long. The V gene's germline CDR1 is SGHVS and CDR2 FNYEAQ. The CDR3 bases are TGTGCCAGCAGCGAGGGACTACGGGAGAATGAGCAGTTCTTC. Its protein is CASSEGLRENEQFF. The whole variable domain, filled in from reference TRBV7-6 and TRBJ2-1, reads GAGVSQSPRYKVTKRGQDVALRCDPISGHVSLYWYRQALGQGPEFLTYFNYEAQQDKSGLPNDRFSAERPEGSISTLTIQRTEQRDSAMYRCASSEGLRENEQFFGPGTRLTVL.

The genes are TRBV2 and TRBJ2-3, with D possibly matching TRBD1 (5 bases). With 7 bases removed from V and 6 bases from J, the gap between germline ends came to 14 bases. This CDR3 comprises 13 residues. CDR1 is SNHLY, CDR2 FYNNEI, per germline. Here the CDR3 DNA reads TGTGCCAGCACCGACAGTACGCAGGATACGCAGTATTTT. Protein product: CASTDSTQDTQYF.

V usage is TRBV7-9 and J usage is TRBJ1-4; the match to TRBD1 covers 7 bases. J gave up 6 bases and V 5 bases, and 9 bases lay outside the gene matches. The CDR3 length is 15 residues. The germline V gene encodes CDR1 SEHNR and CDR2 FQNEAQ (reference sequence). The CDR3 loop is CASSRGTAPDEKLFF. CDR3 bases: TGTGCCAGCAGCAGGGGGACAGCACCCGATGAAAAACTGTTTTTT.

V usage is TRBV2 and J usage is TRBJ1-2, with D tentatively TRBD1 (5 bases). Trimming left V 6 bases short and J 4 bases short, with 9 bases between. CDR1 is SNHLY, CDR2 FYNNEI, per germline. This CDR3 contains 12 residues. CDR3 bases: TGTGCCAGCAGAGGGGAGAGCTATGGCTACACCTTC. As protein: CASRGESYGYTF.

This chain uses TRBV5-1 with TRBJ2-5, with D maybe TRBD2 (5 bases). The J call is uncertain, as TRBJ2-7 better fits the DNA end. This CDR3 is 13 amino acids long. CDR1 is SGHRS, CDR2 YFSETQ, per germline. DNA for the CDR3: TGCGCCAGCAGCCCGGGAATCTCCTACGAGCAGTACTTC. Protein product: CASSPGISYEQYF.

The chain combines TRBV7-3 with TRBJ2-1, with 10 bases identical to TRBD2. The CDR3 runs 15 residues. V dropped 5 bases and J dropped 7; count of bases not matched to a gene: 8. Germline CDR1 SGHTA, CDR2 FQGTGA. CDR3 in DNA: TGTGCCAGCAGCCTACGGACTAGCGGACTGAATGAGCAGTTCTTC. This sequence encodes CASSLRTSGLNEQFF. Using reference TRBV7-3 and TRBJ2-1 for the parts outside the CDR3, the full variable domain is GAGVSQTPSNKVTEKGKYVELRCDPISGHTALYWYRQSLGQGPEFLIYFQGTGAADDSGLPNDRFFAVRPEGSVSTLKIQRTERGDSAVYLCASSLRTSGLNEQFFGPGTRLTVL.

This clone has only one observation. V is TRBV9 and J is TRBJ2-7; D not certain. Germline assignment: CDR1 SGDLS and CDR2 YYNGEE. The CDR3 loop spans 14 amino acids. V lost 0 bases and J lost 3, with 10 bases in between. The CDR3 reads CASSVAPTHYEQYF. The CDR3 nucleotides read TGTGCCAGCAGCGTAGCTCCGACACACTACGAGCAGTACTTC.

V gene TRBV11-2 combines with J gene TRBJ1-2; D is uncertain. The CDR3 extends over 13 amino acids. From germline, CDR1 is SGHAT and CDR2 FQNNGV. V dropped 5 bases and J dropped 8 bases, with 15 bases sitting between them. CDR3 bases: TGTGCCAGCAGCCCGCAGAGTCGGGCGGGCTACACCTTC. It specifies CASSPQSRAGYTF.

The chain combines TRBV6-6 with TRBJ2-1, with TRBD2 as a possible D gene (5 bases). The V gene's germline CDR1 is MNHNY and CDR2 SVGAGI (reference sequence). This CDR3 has 15 amino acids. V was pared by 6 bases and J by 0 bases, with 12 bases between. CDR3 region: CASSSRRGSYNEQFF. CDR3 DNA: TGTGCCAGCAGCTCAAGACGGGGCTCCTACAATGAGCAGTTCTTC.

This clone occurred a few times. The chain employs TRBV7-9 and TRBJ1-2; no reliable D call. V lost 5 bases and J 4 bases, leaving 11 bases between the germline ends. Germline CDR1 is SEHNR and CDR2 is FQNEAQ (reference sequence). The CDR3 runs to 13 residues. In nucleotides, the CDR3 is TGTGCCAGCAGCGAAACGGACGGCTATGGCTACACCTTC. It yields the protein CASSETDGYGYTF.

CDR3 in amino acids: CASAPDLAGEAFF. DNA of the CDR3: TGTGCCAGCGCCCCTGATTTGGCGGGTGAAGCTTTCTTT. V is TRBV2 and J is TRBJ1-1; D gene unclear. Germline V gives CDR1 SNHLY, CDR2 FYNNEI. The CDR3 covers 13 residues. V lost 8 bases to trimming and J lost 7 bases, with 17 bases between them.

The chain employs TRBV4-2 and TRBJ2-7; TRBD2 agrees at 10 bases. CDR3 length: 17 residues. V lost 0 bases and J lost 9; bases outside the gene matches: 14. Germline assignment: CDR1 LGHNA and CDR2 YNFKEQ. CDR3 DNA sequence: TGTGCCAGCAGCCAAGAAAAAGGGCTAGCGGGGGCGCAGGTGCAGTACTTC. Translating it yields CASSQEKGLAGAQVQYF.

V is TRBV30 and J is TRBJ1-2, with TRBD1 matching over 8 bases. The germline CDR1 and CDR2 sequences are GTSNPN and SVGIG (reference sequence). The CDR3 has 13 amino acids. Unmatched junction bases numbered 6, after V lost 5 bases and J lost 4 bases. The CDR3 DNA reads TGTGCCTGGGATACAGGGGGGGCCTATGGCTACACCTTC. Its protein is CAWDTGGAYGYTF.

The gene calls are TRBV19 and TRBJ2-3; maybe TRBD1 (5 bases). V shed 2 bases and J shed 1 base, with 7 bases lying between them. CDR3 length equals 14 residues. The germline V gene encodes CDR1 LNHDA and CDR2 SQIVND (reference sequence). CDR3 in DNA: TGTGCCAGTAGTATACACAGGCGCACAGATACGCAGTATTTT. Translation gives CASSIHRRTDTQYF. The variable domain in full, with the rest retrieved from reference TRBV19 and TRBJ2-3, is DGGITQSPKYLFRKEGQNVTLSCEQNLNHDAMYWYRQDPGQGLRLIYYSQIVNDFQKGDIAEGYSVSREKKESFPLTVTSAQKNPTAFYLCASSIHRRTDTQYFGPGTRLTVL.